The rows below give T cell receptor beta chains drawn from one sample of a study of CD8+CD57+ T cells in acquired aplastic anemia. TCRdb fed the reads into MiXCR, producing one record per CDR3 protein. The data contain about 180,000 distinct CDR3 sequences, approximately 46% of them singletons. Sequenced input: sorted CD4+, CD8+, or CD8+CD57+ T cells (not recorded which) from PBMCs. Receptors were obtained from a human donor in good health. Both conserved end residues are trimmed from each CDR3. D genes are given only for firm matches.

d_gene | v_gene | CDR3aa
TRBD1 | TRBV15 | ATSRDETGATDTQY
TRBD2 | TRBV5-1 | ASSLAGTSGRTGELF
TRBD1 | TRBV2 | AATGGDQPQH
TRBD1 | TRBV6-1 | ASSEAVDREETQY
TRBD2 | TRBV24-1 | ATSDASGSNNEQF
- | TRBV5-1 | ASSLDRRISEQY
TRBD1 | TRBV10-3 | ASSRQGQGSYEQY
- | TRBV10-2 | ASSDPRGQAF
TRBD2 | TRBV12-3/TRBV12-4 | ASRSSGRADEQY
- | TRBV29-1 | SVGHQGRNEKLF
- | TRBV24-1 | ATRGGTYNEQF
- | TRBV6-1 | ANGVGTEAF
TRBD1 | TRBV12-3/TRBV12-4 | ASSRNRGYEQY
- | TRBV10-3 | ATVGTAKNTQY
TRBD1 | TRBV5-6 | ASSFRTGLNEQY
- | TRBV2 | ASSPLDTSYEQY
TRBD1 | TRBV15 | ATSRDPGGADTQY
TRBD2 | TRBV24-1 | ATSDPLGGSHDADTQY
TRBD1 | TRBV19 | ASSIGGTGLTGELF
- | TRBV5-6 | ASNTERVRGSYSEQF
- | TRBV7-7 | ASSPRGADTQY
- | TRBV10-2 | ASSGYGVTSSYEQY
- | TRBV18 | ASKQPLNTEAF
- | TRBV11-1 | ASRPAAARGAASGEQF
TRBD1 | TRBV6-1 | ASRSPGGGYEQY
TRBD1 | TRBV4-2 | ASSLPGQGFYEQY
TRBD1 | TRBV15 | ATSRARTGSSPLH
TRBD2 | TRBV7-3 | ASSLTGTSDYNEQF
- | TRBV19 | ASRGDRRYDEQY